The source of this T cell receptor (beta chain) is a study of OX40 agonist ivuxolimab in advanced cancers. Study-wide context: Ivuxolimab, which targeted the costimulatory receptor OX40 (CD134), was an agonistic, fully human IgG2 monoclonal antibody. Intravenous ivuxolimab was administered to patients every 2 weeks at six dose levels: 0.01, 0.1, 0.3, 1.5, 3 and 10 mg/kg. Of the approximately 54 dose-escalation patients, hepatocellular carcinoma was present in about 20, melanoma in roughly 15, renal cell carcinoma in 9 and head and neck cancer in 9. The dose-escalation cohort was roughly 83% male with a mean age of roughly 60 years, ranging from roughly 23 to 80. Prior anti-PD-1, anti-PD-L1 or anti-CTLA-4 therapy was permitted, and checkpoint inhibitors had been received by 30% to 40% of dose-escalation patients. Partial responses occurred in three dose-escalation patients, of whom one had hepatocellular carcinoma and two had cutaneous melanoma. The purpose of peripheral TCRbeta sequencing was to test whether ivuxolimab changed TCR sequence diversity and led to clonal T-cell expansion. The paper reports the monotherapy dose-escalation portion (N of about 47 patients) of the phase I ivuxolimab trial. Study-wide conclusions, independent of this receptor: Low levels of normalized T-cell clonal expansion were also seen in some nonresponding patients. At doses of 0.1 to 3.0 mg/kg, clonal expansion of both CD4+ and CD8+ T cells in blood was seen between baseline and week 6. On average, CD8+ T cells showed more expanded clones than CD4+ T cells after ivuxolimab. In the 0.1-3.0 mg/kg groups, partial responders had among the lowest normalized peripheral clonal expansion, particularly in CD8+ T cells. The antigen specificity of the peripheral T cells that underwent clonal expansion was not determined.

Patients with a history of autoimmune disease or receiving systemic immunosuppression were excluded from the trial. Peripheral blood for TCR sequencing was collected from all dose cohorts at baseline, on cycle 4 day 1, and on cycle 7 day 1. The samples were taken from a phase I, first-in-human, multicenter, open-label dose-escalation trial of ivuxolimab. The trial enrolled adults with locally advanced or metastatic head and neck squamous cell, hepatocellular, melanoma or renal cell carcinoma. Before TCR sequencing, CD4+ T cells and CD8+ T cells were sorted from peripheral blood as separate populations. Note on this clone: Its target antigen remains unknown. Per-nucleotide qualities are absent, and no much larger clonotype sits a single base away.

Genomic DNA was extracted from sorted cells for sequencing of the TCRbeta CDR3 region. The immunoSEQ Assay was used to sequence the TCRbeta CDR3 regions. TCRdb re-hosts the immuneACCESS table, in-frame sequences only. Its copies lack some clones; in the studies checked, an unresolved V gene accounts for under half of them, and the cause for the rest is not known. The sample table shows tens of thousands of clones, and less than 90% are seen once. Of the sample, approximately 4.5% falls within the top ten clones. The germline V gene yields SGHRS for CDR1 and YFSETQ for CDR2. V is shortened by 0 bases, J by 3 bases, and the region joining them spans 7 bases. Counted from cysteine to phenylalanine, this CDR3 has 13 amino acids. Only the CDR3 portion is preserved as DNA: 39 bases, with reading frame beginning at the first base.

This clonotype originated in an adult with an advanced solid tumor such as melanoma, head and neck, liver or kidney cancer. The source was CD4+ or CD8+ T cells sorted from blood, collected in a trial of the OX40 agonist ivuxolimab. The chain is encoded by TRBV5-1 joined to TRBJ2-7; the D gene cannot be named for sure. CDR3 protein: CASSLAPNYEQYF. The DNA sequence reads TGCGCCAGCAGCTTGGCCCCTAACTACGAGCAGTACTTC.